Below, one T cell receptor beta chain is given with its context. What it binds is not known. Post-ART PBMC samples numbered at least two per donor, and pre-ART ones at least one. This sample is part of a study of long-term antiretroviral therapy in people with HIV. V was clipped by 0 bases and J by 0 bases, with 6 bases between them. The CDR3 covers 14 residues. CDR1 SGHKS and CDR2 YYEKEE come from the germline V gene (reference sequence). Survey-level resolution applied to immunoSEQ assay v3.0. The data were produced by immunoSEQ multiplex PCR, yet TCRdb's version contains in-frame clones alone and is incomplete. The sample contains around 25,000 clones, about 80% of which appear only once. Study-level results: Whereas controls had wider CDR3 length ranges, HIV repertoires had narrower ones.

This chain joins TRBV5-5 and TRBJ1-1; D gene unclear. This TCR came from a woman aged 35 to 49 with HIV. The sample in question was unsorted PBMCs, obtained 1.1 years before starting antiretroviral therapy. CDR3 residues: CASSLEGLNTEAFF. The CDR3 DNA is TGTGCCAGCAGCTTGGAGGGTCTGAACACTGAAGCTTTCTTT.